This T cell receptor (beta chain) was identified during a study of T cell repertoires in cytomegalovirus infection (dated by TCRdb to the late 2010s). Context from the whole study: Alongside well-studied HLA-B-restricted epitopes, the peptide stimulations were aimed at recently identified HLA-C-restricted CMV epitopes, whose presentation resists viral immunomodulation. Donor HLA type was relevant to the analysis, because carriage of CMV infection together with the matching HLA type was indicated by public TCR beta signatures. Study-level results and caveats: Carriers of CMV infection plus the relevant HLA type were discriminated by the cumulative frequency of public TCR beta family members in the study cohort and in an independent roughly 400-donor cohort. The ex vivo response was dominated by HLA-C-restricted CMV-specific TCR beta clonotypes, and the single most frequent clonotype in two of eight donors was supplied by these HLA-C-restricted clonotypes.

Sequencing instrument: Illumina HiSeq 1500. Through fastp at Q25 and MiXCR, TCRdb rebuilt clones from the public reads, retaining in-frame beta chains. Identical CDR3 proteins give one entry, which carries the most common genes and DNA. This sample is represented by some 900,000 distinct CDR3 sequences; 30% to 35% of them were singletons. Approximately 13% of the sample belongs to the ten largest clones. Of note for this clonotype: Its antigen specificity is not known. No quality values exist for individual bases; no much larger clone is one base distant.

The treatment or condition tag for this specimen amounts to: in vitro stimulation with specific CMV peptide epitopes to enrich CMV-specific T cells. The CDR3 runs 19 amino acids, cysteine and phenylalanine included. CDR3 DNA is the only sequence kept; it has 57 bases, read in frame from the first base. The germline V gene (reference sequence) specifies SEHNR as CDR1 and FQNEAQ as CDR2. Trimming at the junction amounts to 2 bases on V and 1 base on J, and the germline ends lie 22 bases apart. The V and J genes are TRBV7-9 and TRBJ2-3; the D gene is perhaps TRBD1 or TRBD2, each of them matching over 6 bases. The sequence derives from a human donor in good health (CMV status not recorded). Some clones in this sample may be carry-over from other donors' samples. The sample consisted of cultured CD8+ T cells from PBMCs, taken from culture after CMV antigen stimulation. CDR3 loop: CASSLLGAIRGERTDTQYF. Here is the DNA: TGTGCCAGCAGCTTATTGGGGGCTATTCGCGGGGAACGCACAGATACGCAGTATTTT.